This TCR beta chain was captured in a study of metastatic and nonmetastatic thyroid tumors. The CDR3 extends over 18 amino acids. Germline V gene sequence: CDR1 MNHNS, CDR2 SASEGT. The V gene lost 6 bases and the J gene lost 1 base, with 22 bases spanning the gap. The sample holds a few counts of this clone. Each patient went into thyroid surgery without having received any treatment. TCRdb re-processed the PCR reads through MiXCR. This sample yields around 26,000 clones, of which 13% are seen a single time; 14% belongs to the top ten. The TCR comes from a female donor with papillary thyroid cancer or a benign thyroid nodule (not recorded which). Some clones in this sample may be carry-over from other donors' samples. The chain joins TRBV6-1 to TRBJ2-1; D is possibly TRBD1 or TRBD2 (6 bases each). Sequencing was done on a sample of blood. CDR3 DNA sequence: TGTGCCAGCAGCCTACAGGGTGGGGGGCAAGGGTCCTACAATGAGCAGTTCTTC. It yields the protein CASSLQGGGQGSYNEQFF.